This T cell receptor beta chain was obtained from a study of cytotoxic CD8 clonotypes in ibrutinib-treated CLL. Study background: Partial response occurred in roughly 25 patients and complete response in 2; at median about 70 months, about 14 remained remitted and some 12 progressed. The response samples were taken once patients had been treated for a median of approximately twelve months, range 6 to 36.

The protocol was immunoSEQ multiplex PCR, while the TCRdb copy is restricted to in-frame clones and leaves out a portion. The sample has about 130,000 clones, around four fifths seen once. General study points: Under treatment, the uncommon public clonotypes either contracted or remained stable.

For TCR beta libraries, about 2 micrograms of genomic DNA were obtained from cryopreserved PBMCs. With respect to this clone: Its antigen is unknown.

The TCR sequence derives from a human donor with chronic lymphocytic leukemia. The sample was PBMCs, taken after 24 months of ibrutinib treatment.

The CDR3 DNA sequence: TGTGCCAGCAGCGTATTCGACAGGCTGAACACTGAAGCTTTCTTT. It codes for CASSVFDRLNTEAFF. The chain links TRBV9 to TRBJ1-1, with D possibly TRBD1 on 6 matching bases. The V end was cut by 1 base, the J end by 0 bases, with 10 bases between. The CDR3 is made up of 15 amino acids. Germline CDR1 SGDLS, CDR2 YYNGEE.